This entry lists 10 T cell receptor beta chains sequenced from one sample in a study of shared clonotypes between healthy human individuals (dated by TCRdb to 2020 to 2022). Library preparation used the immunoSEQ multiplex PCR assay. TCRdb mirrors the immuneACCESS table, restricted to in-frame sequences. Some clones are absent from its copies; in checked studies, under half trace to an unresolved V gene, and the reason for the others is unknown. The sample table contains roughly 680,000 clones; only one count was recorded for over 55% of them. The leading ten clones occupy roughly 1.8% of the sample. Sequencing input: memory CD4+ T cells sorted from blood. This specimen's cell subset or site label, interpreted: CD45RA-negative fraction. These receptors were obtained from a woman in her twenties or thirties in good health.

V gene TRBV5-1 combines with J gene TRBJ1-1; 10 nucleotides match TRBD1. The V segment lost 2 bases and the J segment 8 bases; nucleotides outside the gene matches: 3. The germline V gene has CDR1 SGHRS and CDR2 YFSETQ. The CDR3 sequence is 13 residues long. The CDR3 nucleotides are TGCGCCAGCAGCTTCCGGGACAGGGGAGAAGCTTTCTTT. Its translation: CASSFRDRGEAFF.

V usage is TRBV4-1 and J usage is TRBJ1-3, with 8 bases identical to TRBD1. The J segment lost 0 bases and the V segment lost 4 bases, leaving 17 bases of the junction unmatched. This CDR3 contains 20 residues. Germline assignment: CDR1 MGHRA and CDR2 YSYEKL. For the CDR3, the DNA is TGCGCCAGCAGCCCCCTCAAGGGGGGACAGGCCTTCAGCTCTGGAAACACCATATATTTT. This codes for CASSPLKGGQAFSSGNTIYF.

The CDR3 DNA reads TGTGCCTGGAGTGATACAGGAAGACAGCCCCAGCATTTT. This codes for CAWSDTGRQPQHF. J is TRBJ1-5 and V is TRBV30; D might be TRBD1 (5 bases). CDR3 size: 13 residues. V was trimmed by 1 base and J by 7 bases, leaving 11 bases between them. The germline V gene has CDR1 GTSNPN and CDR2 SVGIG (reference sequence).

This clone was seen repeatedly, ten times or more. The rearrangement uses TRBV27 and TRBJ2-3; 9 nucleotides match TRBD1. Germline CDR1 reads MNHEY; CDR2 reads SMNVEV (reference sequence). V gave up 4 bases and J gave up 4 bases; unmatched junction bases: 9. The CDR3 has 16 residues. In DNA, the CDR3 is TGTGCCAGCAGTTATCTACCGGGACAGGGCGCAGATACGCAGTATTTT. The encoded protein is CASSYLPGQGADTQYF.

The genes are TRBV5-1 and TRBJ2-5; no clear D gene. Germline CDR1 and CDR2: SGHRS and YFSETQ. CDR3 length: 13 amino acids. Trimming removed 9 bases at V and 4 bases at J, with 16 bases between. This chain's CDR3 is CATVGVEGETQYF. The DNA for the CDR3 is TGCGCCACCGTTGGGGTGGAAGGAGAGACCCAGTACTTC. Filled out from reference TRBV5-1 and TRBJ2-5, the complete variable domain reads KAGVTQTPRYLIKTRGQQVTLSCSPISGHRSVSWYQQTPGQGLQFLFEYFSETQRNKGNFPGRFSGRQFSNSRSEMNVSTLELGDSALYLCATVGVEGETQYFGPGTRLLVL.

The chain has TRBV6-1 and TRBJ1-3; 7 nucleotides align to TRBD1. Per the germline V gene, CDR1 is MNHNS and CDR2 is SASEGT. The CDR3 runs 16 residues. J was trimmed by 0 bases and V by 2 bases; bases with no gene match: 4. CDR3 sequence (DNA): TGTGCCAGCAGTGAATCCAGGGGGTTCTCTGGAAACACCATATATTTT. Amino acid sequence: CASSESRGFSGNTIYF.

The chain is built from TRBV29-1 and TRBJ2-2; 7 positions agree with TRBD2. The CDR3 contains 15 residues. J gave up 5 bases and V 8 bases, and 14 bases lay outside the gene matches. Germline loops: CDR1 SQVTM, CDR2 ANQGSEA. The CDR3 DNA reads as TGCAGCCCCCCAGGGCGCGGGAGAAGGACCGGGGAGCTGTTTTTT. Amino acids: CSPPGRGRRTGELFF.

The rearrangement links TRBV7-8 to TRBJ2-1; D is unresolved. The CDR3 loop spans 13 amino acids. V was pared by 4 bases and J by 6 bases, with 10 bases between. The germline CDR1 and CDR2 sequences are SGHVS and FQNEAQ. The CDR3 reads CASSSVLSNEQFF. The DNA for the CDR3 is TGTGCCAGCAGCTCCGTTTTGTCCAATGAGCAGTTCTTC.

The J gene is TRBJ1-6, the V gene TRBV5-1, with TRBD1 matching 9 bases. Germline loops: CDR1 SGHRS, CDR2 YFSETQ. The J segment lost 10 bases and the V segment lost 6 bases, leaving 8 bases of the junction unmatched. The CDR3 contains 14 residues. CDR3 sequence: CASTTGGGESPLHF. The CDR3 DNA reads as TGCGCCAGCACGACAGGGGGAGGAGAATCACCCCTCCACTTT.

The chain employs TRBV9 and TRBJ2-3, with D unclear. The CDR3 runs 13 residues. Per germline, CDR1 SGDLS and CDR2 YYNGEE. Deletions cut 0 bases from V and 7 bases from J, with 9 bases between. The CDR3 DNA sequence: TGTGCCAGCAGCGTAGATGAGTTGAATACGCAGTATTTT. As protein: CASSVDELNTQYF.